This T cell receptor (beta chain) was profiled in a study of spatial heterogeneity in lung cancer. Regarding the study as a whole: Circulating ubiquitous expanded tumor TCRs were observed more frequently at resection than at follow-up.

TCRdb called the 5' RACE reads again in MiXCR, with one record for every CDR3 protein. The table has 75,000 or so distinct CDR3 sequences, about 7.8% seen once. This clonotype was seen many times. The antigen remains unidentified. Trimming took off 7 bases at V and 5 bases at J, with 10 bases between the two ends. Germline V CDR1 and CDR2: SNHLY, FYNNEI. The CDR3 is 12 amino acids. Documented time point: sample taken at primary tumor resection. There were 65 or so donors, all of them untreated patients with early-stage non-small cell lung cancer. TCRs were sequenced from unsorted whole RNA of tumor, nontumor lung or PBMC.

This sequence was found in a male donor with early-stage non-small cell lung cancer. V is TRBV2 and J is TRBJ2-3, with D hard to call. The sample here was PBMCs, taken at surgery. CDR3 sequence (DNA): TGTGCCAGCACCTCCTTTGGAGATACGCAGTATTTT. Its translation: CASTSFGDTQYF.